These T cell receptor beta chains were read from a single sample in a study of OX40 agonist ivuxolimab in advanced cancers. TCRdb keeps only in-frame clones here, not all; method: immunoSEQ multiplex PCR. The sample consists of 6,000 to 8,000 clones, approximately 80% of them appearing once. The starting material was CD4+ or CD8+ T cells sorted from blood, obtained in a trial of the OX40 agonist ivuxolimab. The receptors come from an adult with an advanced solid tumor such as melanoma, head and neck, liver or kidney cancer. CDR3s include the opening cysteine and the closing phenylalanine or tryptophan. The D gene is left open where the match is weak. Part of the rows lack a size; the others show once, few, many or a class for expanded clones.

D	V	J	size	CDR3	DNA
NA	TRBV10-1	TRBJ2-7	NA	CASSECGRGVDEQYF	TGCGCCAGCAGTGAGTGTGGGAGGGGGGTTGACGAGCAGTACTTC
NA	TRBV7-9	TRBJ1-2	few	CASSFGAEHGYTF	TGTGCCAGCAGCTTCGGGGCTGAACATGGCTACACCTTC
TRBD2	TRBV29-1	TRBJ2-1	NA	CSVEGGGAYEQFF	TGCAGCGTTGAAGGGGGGGGAGCTTATGAGCAGTTCTTC
NA	TRBV29-1	TRBJ1-3	NA	CSVEVFMTGHGNTIYF	TGCAGCGTTGAAGTTTTTATGACAGGTCATGGAAACACCATATATTTT
NA	TRBV13	TRBJ2-7	NA	CASSTRGGRGSSYEQYF	TGTGCCAGCAGCACGAGGGGGGGCCGGGGTAGCTCCTACGAGCAGTACTTC
NA	TRBV5-1	TRBJ2-4	NA	CASSLTLAKNIQYF	TGCGCCAGCAGCTTGACCTTAGCCAAAAACATTCAGTACTTC
NA	TRBV7-9	TRBJ2-1	NA	CASSHVALYNEQFF	TGTGCCAGCAGCCACGTCGCACTTTACAATGAGCAGTTCTTC
NA	TRBV9	TRBJ2-1	NA	CASSPSWANEQFF	TGTGCCAGCAGCCCCTCTTGGGCCAATGAGCAGTTCTTC
TRBD1	TRBV25-1	TRBJ2-2	few	CASSHDRGGTGELFF	TGTGCCAGCAGTCACGACAGGGGTGGAACCGGGGAGCTGTTTTTT
NA	TRBV5-8	TRBJ1-2	NA	CASSFAFRGLDIYGYTF	TGTGCCAGCAGCTTTGCCTTTCGGGGGCTTGATATCTATGGCTACACCTTC
NA	TRBV11-2	TRBJ2-3	NA	CASSLWDTTSSTDTQYF	TGTGCCAGCAGCTTATGGGACACAACTTCTAGCACAGATACGCAGTATTTT
NA	TRBV7-9	TRBJ2-1	NA	CASSGYDNEQFF	TGTGCCAGCTCAGGGTACGACAATGAGCAGTTCTTC
TRBD2	TRBV12-5	TRBJ2-7	NA	CASGLGLAGTYEQYF	TGTGCTAGTGGTTTGGGACTAGCGGGGACCTACGAGCAGTACTTC
NA	TRBV9	TRBJ2-2	NA	CASSESPGELFF	TGTGCCAGCAGCGAAAGTCCCGGGGAGCTGTTTTTT
TRBD2	TRBV5-8	TRBJ2-1	NA	CASSQDGLAGGNEQFF	TGTGCCAGCAGCCAAGACGGACTAGCGGGAGGTAATGAGCAGTTCTTC
NA	TRBV4-3	TRBJ2-1	once	CASSQVAESYNEQFF	TGCGCCAGCAGCCAAGTAGCGGAGTCCTACAATGAGCAGTTCTTC
NA	TRBV27	TRBJ2-7	NA	CASSPSESYEQYF	TGTGCCAGCAGTCCCTCTGAGTCCTACGAGCAGTACTTC
NA	TRBV19	TRBJ2-6	NA	CASSISLSGANVLTF	TGTGCCAGTAGTATTAGTCTCTCTGGGGCCAACGTCCTGACTTTC
NA	TRBV7-9	TRBJ2-7	NA	CASLGRFQNEQYF	TGTGCCAGCCTGGGGCGGTTTCAGAACGAGCAGTACTTC
NA	TRBV7-3	TRBJ2-3	NA	CASSPRDLGRDTQYF	TGTGCCAGCAGCCCTCGGGATCTTGGCCGGGATACGCAGTATTTT
TRBD1	TRBV28	TRBJ1-5	once	CASSSDRGGNQPQHF	TGTGCCAGCAGTTCTGACAGGGGGGGAAATCAGCCCCAGCATTTT
NA	TRBV29-1	TRBJ1-2	few	CSVEVREEFDGYTF	TGCAGCGTTGAAGTCAGGGAGGAATTTGATGGCTACACCTTC
NA	TRBV5-6	TRBJ1-2	NA	CASSLVGRVPNYGYTF	TGTGCCAGCAGCTTGGTCGGTCGGGTACCTAACTATGGCTACACCTTC
TRBD1	TRBV2	TRBJ2-3	NA	CASSGGQGADTQYF	TGTGCCAGCAGTGGAGGACAGGGGGCAGATACGCAGTATTTT
NA	TRBV12-5	TRBJ2-1	NA	CASGPGLRALGEQFF	TGTGCTAGTGGTCCTGGTTTAAGGGCCCTCGGTGAGCAGTTCTTC
TRBD2	TRBV19	TRBJ2-1	NA	CASMAGREQFF	TGTGCCAGTATGGCCGGGAGGGAGCAGTTCTTC
TRBD1	TRBV2	TRBJ2-2	NA	CASRGTANTGELFF	TGTGCCAGCAGGGGGACAGCGAACACCGGGGAGCTGTTTTTT
NA	TRBV5-6	TRBJ2-7	NA	CASSLQGSGFYEQYF	TGTGCCAGCAGCCTACAGGGTAGCGGGTTCTACGAGCAGTACTTC
TRBD2	TRBV6-4	TRBJ2-3	NA	CASSDTSGTDTQYF	TGTGCCAGCAGTGACACTAGCGGCACAGATACGCAGTATTTT
NA	TRBV11-2	TRBJ2-7	medium-sized	CASSLGANYEQYF	TGTGCCAGCAGCTTAGGGGCCAATTACGAGCAGTACTTC
NA	TRBV5-1	TRBJ2-1	NA	CASSFWRHLTSFYNEQFF	TGCGCCAGCAGCTTTTGGCGGCATCTTACTTCCTTCTACAATGAGCAGTTCTTC
TRBD1	TRBV6-6	TRBJ2-1	NA	CASRSGTAYNEQFF	TGTGCCAGCAGGTCCGGGACAGCCTACAATGAGCAGTTCTTC
NA	TRBV7-9	TRBJ1-1	NA	CASSSPSQSMNTEAFF	TGTGCCAGCAGCTCCCCCTCCCAGAGTATGAACACTGAAGCTTTCTTT
TRBD2	TRBV9	TRBJ2-3	NA	CASSSGTSGGTRTDTQYF	TGTGCCAGCAGCTCCGGGACTAGCGGGGGGACTCGGACAGATACGCAGTATTTT
NA	TRBV7-6	TRBJ2-2	NA	CASSPSYGINTGELFF	TGTGCCAGCAGCCCCAGCTACGGAATAAACACCGGGGAGCTGTTTTTT
TRBD1	TRBV11-1	TRBJ2-7	NA	CASSPGQRTGTYEQYF	TGTGCCAGCAGCCCCGGTCAACGGACAGGGACCTACGAGCAGTACTTC
NA	TRBV2	TRBJ1-3	NA	CASRGTAGNTIYF	TGTGCCAGCAGAGGGACCGCTGGAAACACCATATATTTT
NA	TRBV4-2	TRBJ2-1	NA	CASSQEASIAYNEQFF	TGTGCCAGCAGCCAAGAAGCTAGTATTGCCTACAATGAGCAGTTCTTC
NA	TRBV7-9	TRBJ1-1	NA	CASSPGTSNTEAFF	TGTGCCAGCAGTCCCGGGACATCTAACACTGAAGCTTTCTTT
TRBD2	TRBV27	TRBJ2-7	NA	CASSFRSAGAGEQYF	TGTGCCAGCAGTTTCCGAAGTGCGGGAGCGGGGGAGCAGTACTTC
NA	TRBV28	TRBJ2-1	NA	CASGKRSFYNEQFF	TGTGCCAGCGGCAAGCGGAGTTTCTACAATGAGCAGTTCTTC
TRBD1	TRBV6-5	TRBJ2-3	NA	CASSRTGLDTQYF	TGTGCCAGCAGTCGGACAGGGCTGGATACGCAGTATTTT
NA	TRBV15	TRBJ2-7	NA	CATSSQESSYEQYF	TGTGCCACCAGCAGTCAGGAGAGCTCCTACGAGCAGTACTTC
NA	TRBV28	TRBJ2-2	few	CASSPRGTGELFF	TGTGCCAGCAGTCCCCGCGGCACCGGGGAGCTGTTTTTT
TRBD1	TRBV9	TRBJ1-4	few	CASSTSDRLPNEKLFF	TGTGCCAGCAGCACCTCGGACAGGTTGCCTAATGAAAAACTGTTTTTT
NA	TRBV5-6	TRBJ1-1	NA	CASSPGTYTEAFF	TGTGCCAGCAGCCCGGGGACCTACACTGAAGCTTTCTTT
NA	TRBV7-9	TRBJ2-1	few	CASSLSPPANEQFF	TGTGCCAGCAGCCTTAGTCCCCCAGCCAATGAGCAGTTCTTC
NA	TRBV10-3	TRBJ2-2	once	CAISEPKGMIMDGELFF	TGTGCCATCAGTGAGCCGAAGGGGATGATCATGGACGGGGAGCTGTTTTTT
NA	TRBV19	TRBJ1-2	NA	CASRQDSGNYGYTF	TGTGCCAGTAGACAGGACAGTGGTAACTATGGCTACACCTTC
NA	TRBV6-6	TRBJ2-7	once	CASSPGNYEQYF	TGTGCCAGCAGTCCGGGCAACTACGAGCAGTACTTC
NA	TRBV27	TRBJ1-2	NA	CASSLAAWDGYTF	TGTGCCAGCAGTTTAGCAGCCTGGGATGGCTACACCTTC
NA	TRBV6-8	TRBJ1-5	NA	CASSFRRAQHF	TGTGCCAGCAGTTTCCGCCGTGCCCAGCATTTT
NA	TRBV7-9	TRBJ2-7	NA	CASSWQGNEQYF	TGTGCCAGCAGCTGGCAGGGAAACGAGCAGTACTTC
NA	TRBV29-1	TRBJ2-2	NA	CSVEGRFTGELFF	TGCAGCGTTGAGGGACGATTCACCGGGGAGCTGTTTTTT
NA	TRBV13	TRBJ1-2	few	CASSPPETYGYTF	TGTGCCAGCAGCCCACCGGAGACCTATGGCTACACCTTC
TRBD2	TRBV5-1	TRBJ2-2	NA	CASSGAGTSSTGELFF	TGCGCCAGCAGCGGAGCCGGGACTAGCAGCACCGGGGAGCTGTTTTTT